Below, 8 T cell receptor beta chains from the same sample are listed, as sequenced in a study of blood T cells in healthy people across ages. A second roughly 6 to 12 cycle PCR used barcoded and J-beta primers. TCRdb itself ran the 5' RACE reads through MiXCR, one entry per CDR3 protein. Altogether approximately 690,000 distinct CDR3 sequences are present, roughly two fifths being singletons, with the ten largest covering around 30%. Sequencing used blood. The origin of the receptors is a man older than 75 in good health.

This clonotype has a single count. This may be a read error: a much more frequent sequence differs by one nucleotide. V usage is TRBV6-5 and J usage is TRBJ2-5; D not certain. The J call may be mistaken, given a closer DNA end match to TRBJ2-1. CDR3 length: 11 residues. In germline, CDR1 is MNHEY, CDR2 SVGAGI. CDR3 sequence (DNA): TGTGCCAGTAGTAGTTCGGAGACCCAGTTCTTC. Encoded protein: CASSSSETQFF.

This clonotype was picked up a small number of times. This chain joins TRBV20-1 and TRBJ2-7; unclear D gene. The CDR3 loop spans 14 amino acids. Trimming took 3 bases from V and 2 from J, leaving 14 bases between them. CDR1 is DFQATT and CDR2 is SNEGSKA in the germline V gene (reference sequence). The CDR3 region has the DNA TGCAGTGCTAGTTCCCCTTCTATTACCTACGAGCAGTACTTC. Translated, it gives CSASSPSITYEQYF.

V and J are TRBV7-2 and TRBJ2-5; TRBD2 matches 15 bases. V was clipped by 1 base and J by 13 bases; unmatched bases: 7. The CDR3 runs 15 residues. Per germline, CDR1 SGHTA and CDR2 FQGNSA. The CDR3 sequence is CASSLGTGTSGGTYF. The DNA of the CDR3 is TGTGCCAGCAGCTTAGGTACCGGGACTAGCGGGGGGACGTACTTC.

This clonotype was observed a few times. The chain combines TRBV4-1 with TRBJ2-3; D is ambiguous. The length of the CDR3 is 14 residues. The germline V gene has CDR1 MGHRA and CDR2 YSYEKL. Trimming shortened V by 4 bases and J by 6 bases, and 14 bases separated the two germline ends. CDR3 sequence: CASSREATGDTQYF. The CDR3 DNA is TGCGCCAGCAGCCGAGAAGCGACTGGGGATACGCAGTATTTT.

This clonotype was detected ten times or more. The V gene is TRBV29-1, the J gene TRBJ2-1; D unclear. Germline CDR1 is SQVTM and CDR2 is ANQGSEA. This CDR3 has 12 residues. Between the trimmed V and J ends, which lost 3 bases and 5 bases, there was a span of 8 bases. CDR3 DNA: TGCAGCGTTGATGGGTTGCACAATGAGCAGTTCTTC. Amino acids: CSVDGLHNEQFF.

This clonotype appeared a few times. This rearrangement joins TRBV5-1 to TRBJ2-7; D uncertain. The CDR3 runs to 12 residues. Trimming took off 7 bases at V and 2 bases at J, with 10 bases between the two ends. Looked up from germline, CDR1 is SGHRS and CDR2 is YFSETQ. DNA of the CDR3: TGCGCCAGCTCCAGAGAAGCCTACGAGCAGTACTTC. Residues: CASSREAYEQYF. Based on the CDR3 plus reference TRBV5-1 and TRBJ2-7, the full variable domain is KAGVTQTPRYLIKTRGQQVTLSCSPISGHRSVSWYQQTPGQGLQFLFEYFSETQRNKGNFPGRFSGRQFSNSRSEMNVSTLELGDSALYLCASSREAYEQYFGPGTRLTVT.

For this clonotype: A much larger clone is a single base away; this may be a read error. V is TRBV24-1 and J is TRBJ2-1; D is ambiguous. V was cut by 0 bases and J by 13 bases, with 18 bases left in between. In germline, CDR1 is KGHDR, CDR2 SFDVKD. The CDR3 runs to 15 residues. The CDR3 region is CATSDLRSSQETQFF. CDR3 nucleotides: TGTGCCACCAGTGATTTGAGGAGCTCCCAAGAGACCCAGTTCTTC.

DNA for the CDR3: TGTGCCAGCAGTGCGGACAGGGTATCCTACGAGCAGTACTTC. It encodes CASSADRVSYEQYF. This sequence joins TRBV6-2 or TRBV6-3 and TRBJ2-7; TRBD1 matches at 8 bases. V lost 5 bases to trimming and J lost 1 base; unmatched junction nucleotides: 4. The CDR3 is made up of 14 amino acids. Germline V lookup: CDR1 MNHEY, CDR2 SVGEGT.